This T cell receptor beta chain was captured by sequencing in a study of OX40 agonist ivuxolimab in advanced cancers. The germline CDR1 and CDR2 sequences are LGHNA and YSLEER. V was cut by 0 bases and J by 4 bases, with 8 bases left in between. This CDR3 is built from 14 residues. Assay: immunoSEQ multiplex PCR; the TCRdb copy retains only in-frame clones and omits some. The data hold about 52,000 clones, with 80% to 90% observed a single time. Here the sequenced sample was CD4+ or CD8+ T cells sorted from blood, taken in a trial of the OX40 agonist ivuxolimab. This receptor was identified in an adult with an advanced solid tumor such as melanoma, head and neck, liver or kidney cancer. The chain joins TRBV4-3 to TRBJ2-3; D is possibly TRBD2 (6 bases). CDR3 region: CASSQDRGADTQYF. The CDR3, as DNA: TGCGCCAGCAGCCAAGATCGCGGGGCAGATACGCAGTATTTT.